Reported below is one TCR beta chain. CDR1 and CDR2 from the germline V gene are SGHRS and YFSETQ. The CDR3 has 18 residues. Trimming took 0 bases from V and 1 from J; bases not matched to a gene: 7. This sample was taken from a study of blood T cell repertoires in COVID-19. Measured with immunoSEQ multiplex PCR; TCRdb has only the in-frame clones, and not every one. This sample yields 180,000 or so clones, of which approximately 86% are seen a single time; 0.99% belongs to the top ten. The chain uses TRBV5-1 and TRBJ2-3; 11 bases align to TRBD2. The clonotype comes from a young man with acute or convalescent COVID-19. Source material: peripheral blood. This chain's CDR3 is CASSLGTSGFRGTDTQYF. The CDR3 coding sequence is TGCGCCAGCAGCTTGGGGACTAGCGGGTTCCGGGGCACAGATACGCAGTATTTT.